A single sample gave rise to the 32 T cell receptor beta chains below, sequenced in a study of immune evolution from preneoplasia to lung adenocarcinoma. Measured with immunoSEQ multiplex PCR; TCRdb has only the in-frame clones, and not every one. The sample yields roughly 9,000 clones, roughly 80% seen once. The sequencing input was FFPE minimally invasive lung adenocarcinoma tissue. These receptors were taken from a donor of 70 years or more with lung adenocarcinoma.

This chain uses TRBV30 with TRBJ1-2; 8 nucleotides line up with TRBD1. V dropped 0 bases and J dropped 4; count of bases not matched to a gene: 4. The germline gives CDR1 GTSNPN, CDR2 SVGIG (reference sequence). The CDR3 covers 14 residues. The CDR3 nucleotides are TGTGCCTGGAGTGTATCTACAGGGGGCTATGGCTACACCTTC. It yields the protein CAWSVSTGGYGYTF. The whole variable domain, filled in from reference TRBV30 and TRBJ1-2, reads SQTIHQWPATLVQPVGSPLSLECTVEGTSNPNLYWYRQAAGRGLQLLFYSVGIGQISSEVPQNLSASRPQDRQFILSSKKLLLSDSGFYLCAWSVSTGGYGYTFGSGTRLTVV.

This chain joins TRBV6-5 and TRBJ2-5; D is uncertain. The DNA end favors TRBJ2-7, so the J call may be wrong. Looked up from germline, CDR1 is MNHEY and CDR2 is SVGAGI. The CDR3 has 14 residues. CDR3 region: CASRPQDLTYEQYF. The CDR3 nucleotides read TGTGCCAGCAGACCCCAGGACCTAACCTACGAGCAGTACTTC.

This clone has just a few counts. The gene calls are TRBV5-6 and TRBJ1-2, with a weak D call TRBD1 (5 bases). Per the germline V gene, CDR1 is SGHDT and CDR2 is YYEEEE. The CDR3 has 13 amino acids. Trimming left V 4 bases short and J 4 bases short, with 11 bases between. The CDR3 protein is CASSPQGGYGYTF. CDR3 coding DNA: TGTGCCAGCAGCCCCCAGGGCGGCTATGGCTACACCTTC.

The V and J genes are TRBV6-1 and TRBJ2-7, with 9 bases that match TRBD1. CDR3 length: 15 residues. V gave up 2 bases and J gave up 1 base; unmatched junction bases: 3. CDR1 and CDR2 (germline): MNHNS, SASEGT. The CDR3 region is CASSERTGVSYEQYF. CDR3 nucleotide sequence: TGTGCCAGCAGTGAAAGGACAGGGGTTTCCTACGAGCAGTACTTC.

DNA for the CDR3: TGTGCCAGCATGGACAGAATGGTCTCTGGAAACACCATATATTTT. This gives the protein CASMDRMVSGNTIYF. V usage is TRBV2 and J usage is TRBJ1-3; D is perhaps TRBD1 (6 bases). From germline, CDR1 is SNHLY and CDR2 FYNNEI. V was cut by 7 bases and J by 0 bases, with 13 bases left in between. CDR3 length equals 15 residues.

The chain recombines TRBV6-5 with TRBJ2-7; the D gene is possibly TRBD1 (6 bases). The CDR3 covers 15 residues. The germline CDR1 and CDR2 sequences are MNHEY and SVGAGI. V was clipped by 6 bases and J by 6 bases, with 21 bases between them. The CDR3 DNA reads TGTGCCAGCAGGCCGACAGGAAGCGGTGTCCCCGAGCAGTACTTC. Translation gives CASRPTGSGVPEQYF.

This clone has a single count. The chain combines TRBV20-1 with TRBJ2-3; D gene uncertain. With 1 base removed from V and 5 bases from J, the gap between germline ends came to 4 bases. Germline CDR1 reads DFQATT; CDR2 reads SNEGSKA (reference sequence). This CDR3 has 11 amino acids. The DNA of the CDR3 is TGCAGTGCTAGAGCCGGAGATACGCAGTATTTT. Its translation: CSARAGDTQYF.

Here the CDR3 reads CASSRGYGTEAFF. CDR3 bases: TGTGCCAGCAGTCGGGGTTACGGGACTGAAGCTTTCTTT. The chain joins TRBV28 to TRBJ1-1; D is unclear. Germline V gives CDR1 MDHEN, CDR2 SYDVKM. This CDR3 has 13 amino acids. V lost 5 bases, J lost 5 bases, and 12 bases lay in between.

The gene calls are TRBV21-1 and TRBJ2-4; the listed D gene, TRBD2, was not tested against the DNA. TRBV21-1 is a recognized pseudogene. The CDR3 totals 15 residues. The CDR3 DNA is TGTGCCAGCAGCAAAGGAGGCAAACTCGAAAACATTCAGTACTTC. Its protein is CASSKGGKLENIQYF.

The CDR3 DNA reads as TGTGCCAGCATCGGTGGTCGGGGGAACTCACCCCTCCACTTT. Its protein is CASIGGRGNSPLHF. The chain joins TRBV28 to TRBJ1-6; tentatively, D is TRBD1 (5 bases). CDR3 length: 14 amino acids. V lost 7 bases and J 10 bases, leaving 17 bases between the germline ends. The germline CDR1 and CDR2 sequences are MDHEN and SYDVKM.

The rearrangement uses TRBV5-6 and TRBJ2-1, with 7 bases fitting TRBD2. The V and J ends lost 2 bases and 3 bases, in that order; junction bases with no gene match: 2. Germline CDR1 SGHDT, CDR2 YYEEEE. The length of the CDR3 is 14 residues. The CDR3 protein is CASSLIAGYNEQFF. Written as DNA, the CDR3 is TGTGCCAGCAGCTTAATAGCGGGCTACAATGAGCAGTTCTTC.

V usage is TRBV5-4 and J usage is TRBJ2-7; 10 nucleotides match TRBD2. Germline CDR1 reads SGHNT; CDR2 reads YYREEE (reference sequence). CDR3 length equals 14 residues. The J segment lost 8 bases and the V segment lost 4 bases, leaving 9 bases of the junction unmatched. In nucleotides, the CDR3 is TGTGCCAGCAGCAACGGGACTAGCGCTGCCAAGCAGTACTTC. This translates into CASSNGTSAAKQYF.

In this sample, this clone turned up once. The chain has TRBV10-3 and TRBJ2-7; TRBD2 is a possible D gene (6 bases). CDR1 ENHRY and CDR2 SYGVKD come from the germline V gene. The length of the CDR3 is 14 residues. V was cut by 1 base and J by 6 bases, with 13 bases left in between. CDR3: CAISEWRAPSEQYF. The DNA of the CDR3 is TGTGCCATCAGTGAGTGGAGGGCCCCCTCCGAGCAGTACTTC.

This clone was seen a few times. The chain couples TRBV5-1 to TRBJ1-1; TRBD1 matches at 9 bases. Germline trimming cut 0 bases from V and 4 bases from J; bases unmatched to any gene: 10. The CDR3 loop spans 17 amino acids. CDR1 is SGHRS and CDR2 is YFSETQ in the germline V gene. CDR3 bases: TGCGCCAGCAGCTTGGAGGGGACAGGGCGTGGTAGCACTGAAGCTTTCTTT. Its protein is CASSLEGTGRGSTEAFF. Complete variable domain (other parts from reference TRBV5-1 and TRBJ1-1): KAGVTQTPRYLIKTRGQQVTLSCSPISGHRSVSWYQQTPGQGLQFLFEYFSETQRNKGNFPGRFSGRQFSNSRSEMNVSTLELGDSALYLCASSLEGTGRGSTEAFFGQGTRLTVV.

This clone has only a few counts. The chain recombines TRBV12-5 with TRBJ2-1; D might be TRBD2 (5 bases). CDR3 length: 18 amino acids. V was clipped by 1 base and J by 0 bases, with 16 bases between them. Germline V gene lookup returns CDR1 LGHNT and CDR2 FRNRAP. The CDR3 loop reads CASGLELSGRDSYNEQFF. The CDR3, as DNA: TGTGCTAGTGGTTTGGAGTTGAGCGGACGGGACTCCTACAATGAGCAGTTCTTC. The whole variable domain, remainder taken from reference TRBV12-5 and TRBJ2-1, is DARVTQTPRHKVTEMGQEVTMRCQPILGHNTVFWYRQTMMQGLELLAYFRNRAPLDDSGMPKDRFSAEMPDATLATLKIQPSEPRDSAVYFCASGLELSGRDSYNEQFFGPGTRLTVL.

The chain combines TRBV5-1 with TRBJ1-1, with D perhaps matching TRBD1 (5 bases). The CDR3 contains 15 residues. Trimming removed 4 bases at V and 1 base at J, with 14 bases between. Germline V gene sequence: CDR1 SGHRS, CDR2 YFSETQ. CDR3 amino acids: CASSTGDAKNTEAFF. The CDR3 DNA reads as TGCGCCAGCAGCACCGGGGACGCGAAGAACACTGAAGCTTTCTTT.

The chain is built from TRBV2 and TRBJ2-7; TRBD1 matches at 8 bases. CDR3 length equals 14 residues. The V gene's germline CDR1 is SNHLY and CDR2 FYNNEI. With V trimmed by 8 bases and J by 4 bases, 10 bases remained unmatched. The CDR3 region is CASPKDRAYYEQYF. CDR3 nucleotides: TGTGCCAGCCCGAAGGACAGGGCATATTACGAGCAGTACTTC.

The chain uses TRBV15 and TRBJ2-7; D gene ambiguous. Trimming pared 0 bases from V and 5 bases from J, leaving 11 bases between. The CDR3 is 14 residues long. In germline, CDR1 is LNHNV, CDR2 YYDKDF (reference sequence). In DNA, the CDR3 is TGTGCCACCAGCAGAGATCCAAGTTCCCACGAGCAGTACTTC. It is translated as CATSRDPSSHEQYF.

V is TRBV7-2 and J is TRBJ2-1, with 12 bases aligning to TRBD2. V was clipped by 1 base and J by 7 bases; unmatched bases: 11. Germline V gene lookup returns CDR1 SGHTA and CDR2 FQGNSA. CDR3 length: 18 amino acids. CDR3 DNA sequence: TGTGCCAGCAGCTTAGGGTTTTTGAGGACTAGCGGGATAAATGAGCAGTTCTTC. Its protein product is CASSLGFLRTSGINEQFF. The full variable domain, rest sourced from reference TRBV7-2 and TRBJ2-1, is GAGVSQSPSNKVTEKGKDVELRCDPISGHTALYWYRQSLGQGLEFLIYFQGNSAPDKSGLPSDRFSAERTGGSVSTLTIQRTQQEDSAVYLCASSLGFLRTSGINEQFFGPGTRLTVL.

The chain combines TRBV28 with TRBJ1-1; 8 bases agree with TRBD1. CDR1 and CDR2 (germline): MDHEN, SYDVKM. V was clipped by 6 bases and J by 8 bases; unmatched bases: 5. This CDR3 is built from 12 residues. The CDR3 protein is CASSRTGREAFF. In DNA, the CDR3 is TGTGCCAGCAGCCGGACAGGGAGGGAAGCTTTCTTT.

This clone came up once. The chain combines TRBV18 with TRBJ1-4; D is perhaps TRBD1 (5 bases). Germline CDR1 and CDR2: KGHSH and LQKENI. V was cut by 3 bases and J by 8 bases, with 19 bases left in between. The CDR3 extends over 16 amino acids. The CDR3 region is CASSPTLGREEEKLFF. As DNA, the CDR3 is TGTGCCAGCTCACCGACCTTGGGGCGAGAAGAGGAAAAACTGTTTTTT.

The V gene is TRBV28, the J gene TRBJ1-2, with D unresolved. V lost 3 bases and J lost 2, with 7 bases in between. CDR1 and CDR2 from the germline V gene are MDHEN and SYDVKM. The CDR3 is 13 residues long. CDR3 loop: CASSFQRNYGYTF. DNA for the CDR3: TGTGCCAGCAGTTTTCAGAGGAACTATGGCTACACCTTC.

The V call is TRBV27, the J call TRBJ1-2; 10 positions agree with TRBD1. Germline values: CDR1 MNHEY, CDR2 SMNVEV (reference sequence). The CDR3 consists of 15 residues. Trimming removed 7 bases from V and 4 bases from J; junction bases left unmatched: 9. CDR3 DNA: TGTGCCAGCAAAGTCGACAGGGGGCTTAGCTATGGCTACACCTTC. Its protein is CASKVDRGLSYGYTF.

The V gene is TRBV10-3, the J gene TRBJ1-2, with TRBD1 matching over 9 bases. V lost 11 bases and J lost 2; bases outside the gene matches: 12. This CDR3 contains 15 residues. Germline V gene sequence: CDR1 ENHRY, CDR2 SYGVKD. The chain's CDR3 is CAGEMTGGRNYGYTF. In DNA, the CDR3 is TGTGCCGGAGAAATGACAGGGGGACGCAACTATGGCTACACCTTC.

The chain has TRBV7-8 and TRBJ1-1, with D unresolved. This CDR3 region has 14 residues. The germline V gene has CDR1 SGHVS and CDR2 FQNEAQ. The V gene lost 1 base and the J gene lost 6 bases, with 12 bases spanning the gap. CDR3 nucleotide sequence: TGTGCCAGCAGCTTAGGTTCCAAAACCCCTGAAGCTTTCTTT. It codes for CASSLGSKTPEAFF. The whole variable domain, remainder taken from reference TRBV7-8 and TRBJ1-1, is GAGVSQSPRYKVAKRGQDVALRCDPISGHVSLFWYQQALGQGPEFLTYFQNEAQLDKSGLPSDRFFAERPEGSVSTLKIQRTQQEDSAVYLCASSLGSKTPEAFFGQGTRLTVV.

The chain carries TRBV5-5 and TRBJ2-3, with D unclear. This CDR3 has 13 amino acids. V was shortened by 3 bases and J by 2 bases, with 7 bases between the two germline ends. From germline, CDR1 is SGHKS and CDR2 YYEKEE (reference sequence). CDR3 DNA: TGTGCCAGCAGCTACCAGCCCACAGATACGCAGTATTTT. Protein sequence: CASSYQPTDTQYF.

J is TRBJ2-1 and V is TRBV5-1; the D gene is possibly TRBD2 (7 bases). The CDR3 has 15 residues. Trimming took 2 bases from V and 1 from J, leaving 10 bases between them. Germline values: CDR1 SGHRS, CDR2 YFSETQ. The CDR3 sequence: CASSLGGASYNEQFF. CDR3 sequence (DNA): TGCGCCAGCAGCTTAGGGGGGGCTTCCTACAATGAGCAGTTCTTC.

This chain connects TRBV11-2 to TRBJ1-2; a weak D match, TRBD1 (6 bases). The CDR3 loop spans 16 amino acids. Trimming removed 3 bases from V and 2 bases from J, with 16 bases in between. Germline CDR1 and CDR2: SGHAT and FQNNGV. This chain's CDR3 is CASSFLPNGQNYGYTF. In DNA, the CDR3 is TGTGCCAGCAGCTTCTTACCCAACGGACAGAACTATGGCTACACCTTC.

The rearrangement joins TRBV5-1 to TRBJ2-1; 8 positions agree with TRBD2. Losses at the gene ends were 4 bases for V and 6 bases for J; bases not matched to a gene: 15. The germline CDR1 and CDR2 sequences are SGHRS and YFSETQ. The CDR3 runs to 17 residues. CDR3 DNA sequence: TGCGCCAGCAGCCCTGGCCCGGGACTAGAAGGTCTCAATGAGCAGTTCTTC. This gives the protein CASSPGPGLEGLNEQFF.

This sequence joins TRBV5-4 and TRBJ2-5; 7 bases are a match to TRBD1. Looked up from germline, CDR1 is SGHNT and CDR2 is YYREEE (reference sequence). With 1 base clipped from V and 4 bases from J, the junction kept 4 bases outside the gene matches. CDR3 length equals 14 residues. The CDR3 region has the DNA TGTGCCAGCAGCTTGAAGGGGGCTCTAGAGACCCAGTACTTC. Amino acids: CASSLKGALETQYF.

The rearrangement links TRBV6-6 to TRBJ1-1; 8 nucleotides agree with TRBD1. The CDR3 sequence is 14 residues long. Germline CDR1 and CDR2: MNHNY and SVGAGI (reference sequence). J gave up 5 bases and V 6 bases, and 8 bases lay outside the gene matches. The CDR3 nucleotides read TGTGCCAGCAGCAATACAGGGGGTCCTACTGAAGCTTTCTTT. This encodes CASSNTGGPTEAFF.

The chain links TRBV27 to TRBJ1-1, with D tentatively TRBD1 (5 bases). The CDR3 loop spans 16 amino acids. The germline V gene encodes CDR1 MNHEY and CDR2 SMNVEV (reference sequence). Trimming took 2 bases from V and 5 from J, leaving 18 bases between them. The DNA of the CDR3 is TGTGCCAGCAGTTTAGTGACGGGCCGGGGGATGACTGAAGCTTTCTTT. Amino acid sequence: CASSLVTGRGMTEAFF.